This T cell receptor (beta chain) appears in the sequencing data of a study of T cells in Graves' hyperthyroidism and ophthalmopathy. This CDR3 contains 15 residues. V was trimmed by 4 bases and J by 0 bases, leaving 10 bases between them. The sample holds many counts of this clonotype. RNA transcripts served as the template for amplifying TCR beta CDR3 regions. RT-PCR in the first round (using the HTBI primer set) targeted the TCR CDR3. TCRdb passed the multiplex PCR reads through MiXCR, listing each CDR3 protein once. The sample has a few hundred thousand distinct CDR3 sequences; around 20% are singletons.

The sequence came from a man between 18 and 35 years old with Graves' hyperthyroidism. This rearrangement joins TRBV12-3 or TRBV12-4 to TRBJ1-5; D is uncertain. The sequenced sample consisted of blood. CDR3 region: CASSYQVGSNQPQHF. In DNA, the CDR3 is TGTGCCAGCAGTTATCAGGTTGGTAGCAATCAGCCCCAGCATTTT.